A selection of T cell receptor beta chains follows, all from one sample in a study of identical twins. TCRdb called the 5' RACE reads again in MiXCR, with one record for every CDR3 protein. Here the sample spans hundreds of thousands of distinct CDR3 sequences, 15% to 20% being singletons. The same specimen was also included in a second study, on T cells expressing NK-cell markers.

Sample: PBMCs. The receptors shown here come from a woman in her late teens or twenties in good health. Each CDR3 is given with its conserved first and last residue. Each record gives: clone size, V gene, J gene, CDR3 protein. Clone size is stated in some rows and not others, as once, few, many or a class when expanded.

clone size: -
V gene: TRBV5-1
J gene: TRBJ2-5
CDR3 protein: CASSLATQETQYF

clone size: -
V gene: TRBV10-3
J gene: TRBJ2-1
CDR3 protein: CAIKNSGGEQFF

clone size: few
V gene: TRBV20-1
J gene: TRBJ2-1
CDR3 protein: CSARDRGLGGYEQFF

clone size: -
V gene: TRBV4-3
J gene: TRBJ1-5
CDR3 protein: CASSQDFSPHRGNQPQHF

clone size: few
V gene: TRBV28
J gene: TRBJ2-4
CDR3 protein: CASSPPRLTSRRLGAKNIQYF

clone size: few
V gene: TRBV5-5
J gene: TRBJ2-3
CDR3 protein: CASSPAEGQRADTQYF

clone size: few
V gene: TRBV12-3/TRBV12-4
J gene: TRBJ2-5
CDR3 protein: CASSLTRGETQYF

clone size: -
V gene: TRBV10-1
J gene: TRBJ2-1
CDR3 protein: CASSEGTSDNEQFF

clone size: few
V gene: TRBV5-5
J gene: TRBJ1-5
CDR3 protein: CASSRRGQGVDGQPQHF

clone size: few
V gene: TRBV6-2/TRBV6-3
J gene: TRBJ1-1
CDR3 protein: CASSGDTAGPTEAFF

clone size: few
V gene: TRBV25-1
J gene: TRBJ2-3
CDR3 protein: CASSEYNGRTARGADTQYF

clone size: -
V gene: TRBV20-1
J gene: TRBJ2-7
CDR3 protein: CSAPGTVYEQYF

clone size: -
V gene: TRBV7-8
J gene: TRBJ2-7
CDR3 protein: CASSLPGDKDEQYF

clone size: few
V gene: TRBV20-1
J gene: TRBJ2-7
CDR3 protein: CSARDLRGYEQYF

clone size: -
V gene: TRBV11-2
J gene: TRBJ2-5
CDR3 protein: CASSLGTGHQETQYF

clone size: many
V gene: TRBV10-3
J gene: TRBJ2-1
CDR3 protein: CAISDLEGPSQFF

clone size: -
V gene: TRBV20-1
J gene: TRBJ1-5
CDR3 protein: CSARRLTGDQPQHF

clone size: few
V gene: TRBV4-3
J gene: TRBJ2-7
CDR3 protein: CASSQDYFSVSYEQYF

clone size: -
V gene: TRBV14
J gene: TRBJ2-1
CDR3 protein: CASSRMSAGQGWNEQFF

clone size: -
V gene: TRBV9
J gene: TRBJ2-5
CDR3 protein: CASSVVTGETQYF

clone size: few
V gene: TRBV20-1
J gene: TRBJ1-5
CDR3 protein: CSARGERFQPQHF

clone size: -
V gene: TRBV29-1
J gene: TRBJ2-5
CDR3 protein: CSGRRVGSQETQYF

clone size: -
V gene: TRBV29-1
J gene: TRBJ2-1
CDR3 protein: CSVEDRASGSTYNEQFF

clone size: many
V gene: TRBV5-1
J gene: TRBJ2-3
CDR3 protein: CASSLQGSTDTQYF

clone size: -
V gene: TRBV20-1
J gene: TRBJ2-5
CDR3 protein: CSVPIRTSGVETQYF

clone size: -
V gene: TRBV10-3
J gene: TRBJ1-5
CDR3 protein: CAISGGQLYSNQPQHF

clone size: few
V gene: TRBV11-2
J gene: TRBJ2-3
CDR3 protein: CASEWTAADTDTQYF

clone size: few
V gene: TRBV6-2/TRBV6-3
J gene: TRBJ2-7
CDR3 protein: CASSLIAGVVEQYF

clone size: many
V gene: TRBV9
J gene: TRBJ1-2
CDR3 protein: CASSVGAATTYGYTF

clone size: many
V gene: TRBV6-4
J gene: TRBJ2-2
CDR3 protein: CASSGANTGELFF

clone size: -
V gene: TRBV7-4
J gene: TRBJ2-1
CDR3 protein: CASTGREMFF

clone size: few
V gene: TRBV6-6
J gene: TRBJ1-2
CDR3 protein: CASRTGDGYTF

clone size: -
V gene: TRBV15
J gene: TRBJ2-1
CDR3 protein: CATSRGGPNEQFF

clone size: -
V gene: TRBV20-1
J gene: TRBJ2-5
CDR3 protein: CSALGDKLYLETQYF

clone size: few
V gene: TRBV20-1
J gene: TRBJ2-3
CDR3 protein: CSARSPSGGTDTQYF

clone size: -
V gene: TRBV7-9
J gene: TRBJ1-1
CDR3 protein: CASSSTTGMNTEAFF

clone size: few
V gene: TRBV7-9
J gene: TRBJ2-3
CDR3 protein: CASNLWGGRRGTQYF

clone size: few
V gene: TRBV3-1
J gene: TRBJ1-2
CDR3 protein: CASSGLANYGYTF

clone size: -
V gene: TRBV20-1
J gene: TRBJ1-1
CDR3 protein: CSAPSRTRTEAFF

clone size: -
V gene: TRBV6-6
J gene: TRBJ2-7
CDR3 protein: CASSKTGGIGQYF

clone size: many
V gene: TRBV12-3/TRBV12-4
J gene: TRBJ2-3
CDR3 protein: CASSFGLGITDTQYF

clone size: few
V gene: TRBV12-3/TRBV12-4
J gene: TRBJ2-7
CDR3 protein: CASMASYEQYF

clone size: many
V gene: TRBV12-3/TRBV12-4
J gene: TRBJ2-1
CDR3 protein: CASSFPGLATGASSYNEQFF

clone size: few
V gene: TRBV9
J gene: TRBJ2-1
CDR3 protein: CASSVLGGSSYNEQFF

clone size: few
V gene: TRBV18
J gene: TRBJ2-7
CDR3 protein: CASSGTLMAYEQYF